The sequence of this T cell receptor beta chain was determined in a study of T-cell memory formation after mild COVID-19 (dated by TCRdb to 2020 to 2023). Looking at the study overall: TCR sequence clusters from the two donors were largely donor specific. Longitudinal TCRalpha and TCRbeta repertoire sequencing tracked T-cell clones expanding and contracting after mild COVID-19 in two donors. Two young, previously healthy adult volunteers made up the cohort, one male and one female.

The germline V and J ends show losses of 2 bases and 0 bases respectively, and no gene match explains 1 base of the junction. The CDR3, from cysteine to phenylalanine, totals 15 residues. CDR3 DNA is the only sequence kept; it has 45 bases, read in frame from the first base. Ficoll-Paque density gradient centrifugation was used to isolate PBMCs. This clonotype has a count of ten or more. It has no known antigen specificity. Nothing much larger sits one base from this clone, and base qualities are not available. The listed sequencing device is Illumina NovaSeq 6000. TCRalpha and TCRbeta cDNA libraries were built by 5'RACE with constant-segment primers, adding sample barcodes and unique molecular identifiers. Trizol reagent was used to extract RNA from every sample. Libraries were amplified in two PCR steps, with a second sample barcode and Illumina TruSeq adapters added in the second step. Sequencing of the libraries was done on an Illumina NovaSeq, producing 2 x 150 bp paired-end reads. In the original analysis: The reads were demultiplexed and collapsed into UMI-guided consensus sequences using migec v1.2.7. Using mixcr v2.1.11, UMI consensuses were aligned to TRA and TRB V and J templates and then assembled into clonotypes. A clonotype was counted as expanded or contracted only when both edgeR and NoisET called the clonotype significant, with the noise models trained on biological replicates. edgeR calls used a false discovery rate-adjusted p below 0.01 and a log2 fold-change threshold of 1. As an exploratory analysis of dynamics, max-normalized trajectories of the 1000 most abundant clonotypes were examined with PCA combined with hierarchical clustering. The CD4 or CD8 phenotype of responding clones was assigned using the separately sequenced CD4+ and CD8+ repertoires. TCRdb reprocessing: public reads trimmed at Q25 with fastp, clones called with MiXCR, in-frame beta chains kept. Each entry merges the rows of one CDR3 protein and shows their most common DNA and genes. The V and J calls follow TCRdb's processing rather than the paper's. The sample table contains 400,000 to 500,000 distinct CDR3 sequences; only one count was recorded for approximately 20% of them. 7.5% to 9.5% of the sample belongs to the ten largest clones.

Broader findings and caveats from the paper: The detection of some responding clones in pre-infection memory suggests that pre-existing cross-reactive memory T cells joined the SARS-CoV-2 response. SARS-CoV-2 specificity was not confirmed for the second-wave clones peaking on day 37. Clones contracting from day 15 to 85 had balanced CD4/CD8 phenotypes, while a second wave expanding from day 15 to 37 was biased towards CD4+. Only a couple of mild cases were covered by the study, and larger cohorts that include severe cases with pre-infection samples were considered necessary. Contracting CD4+ clones were found mainly in CM and EM memory subsets, while CD8+ clones were enriched in EMRA.

The chain joins TRBV12-3 or TRBV12-4 to TRBJ1-1; 9 central nucleotides agree with TRBD1. This TCR was recovered from an adult woman who had mild COVID-19 (a few samples of this study predate the infection). The sample titles of this study are shuffled in the database, so cell type and time point are left out; the donor was told from shared clones. Sequenced input: PBMCs or a T cell subset sorted from them (not recorded which). In nucleotides, the sequence is TGTGCCAGCAGTTTAAGACAGGGGGTGAACACTGAAGCTTTCTTT. Its protein product is CASSLRQGVNTEAFF.